The following is a TCR beta chain sequence with its context. Its binding antigen is unknown. No base-level quality is on record; no much larger clone is a single base apart. The data are from a study of blood T cell repertoires in COVID-19 (dated by TCRdb to about 2020). Regarding the research as a whole: Collaborator samples came from the United States, Italy and Spain and covered acute and convalescent phases of COVID-19. The material from the prospective study consisted of cDNA or gDNA derived from T cells, B-cell-depleted T cells, or PBMCs. Deeply sampled blood TCRbeta repertoires from subjects exposed to, actively infected with, or recovered from COVID-19 were included in the dataset. A freely available public database, intended as a resource for researchers studying the immune response to SARS-CoV-2, is where the repertoires were released. The samples were drawn from the first 160 participants of the ongoing ImmuneRACE study and from 1,254 subjects provided by 6 global collaborators. Sample metadata almost always included a de-identified subject ID, COVID-19 status, age in years and sex. Where HLA class I and class II types were available, the types were taken from metadata supplied by the sample provider, not from assay-based typing. Results the study describes overall, beyond this receptor: How much clinical and demographic metadata was included differed by source and by participant, and the metadata was provided uncurated.

TCRbeta CDR3 regions were amplified from genomic DNA using the immunoSEQ Assay, a bias-controlled multiplex PCR. The authors' analysis ran thus. Nucleated cell counts per sample were estimated from amplification of reference gene primers within the assay. Sequence reads were collapsed and filtered to measure the absolute abundance of every unique TCRbeta CDR3 rearrangement. For each sample, productive Simpson clonality was calculated as the square root of Simpson's diversity index over productive rearrangements. TCRdb stores this immuneACCESS table with in-frame sequences only. Part of the clones is absent; in the studies checked, under half of the shortfall reflects unresolved V genes, and no reason is known for the rest. From that table come the V and J calls and clone size; the DNA was used to work out D and trimming. The sample data list approximately 270,000 clones, and about 85% of these were observed just once. The ten top clones hold about 0.9% of the sample.

The CDR3 numbers 16 residues from cysteine through phenylalanine. The sequence is cut down to CDR3 DNA, 48 bases in frame from base 1. In Seattle, one collaborating source enrolled patients while the infection was active and tracked those patients longitudinally over the course of disease. Collaborating institutions collected whole blood in K2EDTA tubes following their own protocols. For TCRbeta analysis, collaborators shipped samples in one of three forms: frozen whole blood, isolated PBMCs, or DNA extracted from either of those sample types. This receptor was identified in a human donor with COVID-19, enrolled during active disease. The donor label of this sample is uncertain. The sequence links TRBV21-1 to TRBJ2-1; TRBD2, as called in the table, went unchecked against the DNA. TRBV21-1 is given as a pseudogene. The sample was peripheral blood. The DNA is TGTGCCAGCAGCAAGGGGATAGGCGGGGGGCGGAATGAGCAGTTCTTC. This is translated as CASSKGIGGGRNEQFF.